Detailed here is one TCR beta chain. This sample stems from a study of graft-versus-host responses after intestinal transplantation. Germline assignment: CDR1 SGHRS and CDR2 YFSETQ. The CDR3 length is 14 residues. Deletions cut 5 bases from V and 2 bases from J, with 14 bases between. TCRdb keeps only in-frame clones here, not all; method: immunoSEQ multiplex PCR. The sample lists some 25,000 clones, about 94% occurring once. This chain links TRBV5-1 with TRBJ2-7; no reliable D call. The TCR was taken from a human patient who received an intestinal transplant, so some T cells may come from the graft donor. Material: PBMCs, obtained just over 29 days after intestinal transplant. DNA of the CDR3: TGCGCCAGCAGTCCGCTTAACGTACCCTACGAGCAGTACTTC. It specifies CASSPLNVPYEQYF.